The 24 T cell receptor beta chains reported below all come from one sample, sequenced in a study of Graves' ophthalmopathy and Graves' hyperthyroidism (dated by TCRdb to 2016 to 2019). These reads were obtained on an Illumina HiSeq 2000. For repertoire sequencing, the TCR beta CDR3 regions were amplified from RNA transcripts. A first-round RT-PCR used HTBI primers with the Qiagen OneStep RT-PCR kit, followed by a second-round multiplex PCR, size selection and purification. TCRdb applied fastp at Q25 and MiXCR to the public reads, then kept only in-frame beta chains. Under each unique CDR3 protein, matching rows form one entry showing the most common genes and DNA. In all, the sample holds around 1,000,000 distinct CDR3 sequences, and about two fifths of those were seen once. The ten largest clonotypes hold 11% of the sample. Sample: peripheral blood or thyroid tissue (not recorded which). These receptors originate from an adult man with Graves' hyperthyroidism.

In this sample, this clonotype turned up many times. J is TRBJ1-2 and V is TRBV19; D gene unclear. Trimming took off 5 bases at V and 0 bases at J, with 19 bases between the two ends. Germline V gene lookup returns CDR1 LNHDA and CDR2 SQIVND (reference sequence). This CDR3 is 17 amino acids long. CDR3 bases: TGTGCCAGTAGTCCTCTCATGAGCTCTGGGACTAACTATGGCTACACCTTC. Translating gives CASSPLMSSGTNYGYTF.

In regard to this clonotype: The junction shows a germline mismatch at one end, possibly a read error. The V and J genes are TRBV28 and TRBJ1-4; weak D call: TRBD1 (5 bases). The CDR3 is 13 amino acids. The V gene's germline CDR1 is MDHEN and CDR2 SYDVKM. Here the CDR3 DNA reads TGTGCCAGCAGTCCCAGTGGGGGGACGCTTGAAGTTTTT. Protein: CASSPSGGTLEVF.

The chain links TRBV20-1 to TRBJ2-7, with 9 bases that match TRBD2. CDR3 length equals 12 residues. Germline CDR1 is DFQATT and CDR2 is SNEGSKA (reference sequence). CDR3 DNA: TGCAGCCCGCGGGAGGGCCTCCCCGAGCAGTACTTC. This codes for CSPREGLPEQYF.

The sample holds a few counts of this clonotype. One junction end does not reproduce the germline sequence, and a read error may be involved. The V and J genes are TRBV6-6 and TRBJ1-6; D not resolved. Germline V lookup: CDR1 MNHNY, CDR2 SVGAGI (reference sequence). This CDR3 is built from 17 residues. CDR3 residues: CASNYLSGLAYNSPLHF. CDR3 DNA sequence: TGTGCCAGCAATTACCTTTCGGGGTTGGCCTATAATTCACCCCTCCACTTT.

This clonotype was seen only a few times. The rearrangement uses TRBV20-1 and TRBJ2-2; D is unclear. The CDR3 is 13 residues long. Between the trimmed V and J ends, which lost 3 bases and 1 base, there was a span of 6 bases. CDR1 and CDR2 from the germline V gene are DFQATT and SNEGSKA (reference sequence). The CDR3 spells CSASLLNTGELFF. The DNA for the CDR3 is TGCAGTGCTAGTCTACTGAACACCGGGGAGCTGTTTTTT.

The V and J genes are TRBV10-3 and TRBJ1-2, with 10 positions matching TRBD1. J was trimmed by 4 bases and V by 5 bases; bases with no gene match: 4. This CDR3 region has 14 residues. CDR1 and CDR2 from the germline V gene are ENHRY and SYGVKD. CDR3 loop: CAISSGTGVYGYTF. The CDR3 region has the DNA TGTGCCATCAGTTCCGGGACAGGGGTCTATGGCTACACCTTC.

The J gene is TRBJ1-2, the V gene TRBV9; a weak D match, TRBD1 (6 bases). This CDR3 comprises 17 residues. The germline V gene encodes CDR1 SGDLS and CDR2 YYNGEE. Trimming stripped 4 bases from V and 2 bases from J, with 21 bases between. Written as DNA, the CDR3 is TGTGCCAGCAGCCCGGGACGGGGGCGGTTGGGCAACTATGGCTACACCTTC. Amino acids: CASSPGRGRLGNYGYTF.

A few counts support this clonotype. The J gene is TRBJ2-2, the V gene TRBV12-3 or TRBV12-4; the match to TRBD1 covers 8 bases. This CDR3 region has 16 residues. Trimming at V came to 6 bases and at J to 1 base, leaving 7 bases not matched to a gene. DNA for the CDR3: TGTGCCAGCAGATCGATCAGGGGGCGGAACACCGGGGAGCTGTTTTTT. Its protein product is CASRSIRGRNTGELFF.

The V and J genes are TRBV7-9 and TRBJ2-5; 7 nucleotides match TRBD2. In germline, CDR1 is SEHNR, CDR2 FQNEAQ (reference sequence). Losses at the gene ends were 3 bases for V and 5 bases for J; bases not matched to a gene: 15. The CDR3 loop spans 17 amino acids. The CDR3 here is CASSLLQDPLGGETQYF. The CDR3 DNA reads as TGTGCCAGCAGCTTGCTACAGGACCCGCTCGGGGGGGAGACCCAGTACTTC.

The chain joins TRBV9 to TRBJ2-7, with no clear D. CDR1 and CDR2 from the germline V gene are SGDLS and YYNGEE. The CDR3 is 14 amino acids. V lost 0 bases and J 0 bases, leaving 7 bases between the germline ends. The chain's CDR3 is CASSVAGFSYEQYF. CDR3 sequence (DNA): TGTGCCAGCAGCGTAGCTGGCTTCTCCTACGAGCAGTACTTC.

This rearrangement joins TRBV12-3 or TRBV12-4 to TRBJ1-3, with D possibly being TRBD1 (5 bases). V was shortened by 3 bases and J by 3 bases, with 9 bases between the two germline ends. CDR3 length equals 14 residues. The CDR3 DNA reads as TGTGCCAGCAGTTTTTGGGGGATTGGAAACACCATATATTTT. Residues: CASSFWGIGNTIYF.

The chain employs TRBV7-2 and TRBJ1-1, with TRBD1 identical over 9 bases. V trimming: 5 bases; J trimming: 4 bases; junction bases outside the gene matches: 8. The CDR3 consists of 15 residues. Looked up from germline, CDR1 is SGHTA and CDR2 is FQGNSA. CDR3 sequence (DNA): TGTGCCAGCAGCCTTAGGGGACAGGGCGCCACTGAAGCTTTCTTT. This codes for CASSLRGQGATEAFF.

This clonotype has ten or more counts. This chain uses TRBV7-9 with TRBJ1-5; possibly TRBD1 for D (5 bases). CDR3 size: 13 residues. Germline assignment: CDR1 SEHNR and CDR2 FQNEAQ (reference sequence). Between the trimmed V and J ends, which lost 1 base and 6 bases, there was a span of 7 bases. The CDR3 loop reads CASSLGGLQPQHF. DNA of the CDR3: TGTGCCAGCAGCTTAGGGGGCCTTCAGCCCCAGCATTTT.

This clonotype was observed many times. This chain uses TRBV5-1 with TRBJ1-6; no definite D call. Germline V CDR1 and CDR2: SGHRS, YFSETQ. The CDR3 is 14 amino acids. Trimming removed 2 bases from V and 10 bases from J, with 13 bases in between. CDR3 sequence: CASSFGGPESPLHF. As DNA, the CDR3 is TGCGCCAGCAGCTTTGGAGGGCCCGAGTCACCCCTCCACTTT.

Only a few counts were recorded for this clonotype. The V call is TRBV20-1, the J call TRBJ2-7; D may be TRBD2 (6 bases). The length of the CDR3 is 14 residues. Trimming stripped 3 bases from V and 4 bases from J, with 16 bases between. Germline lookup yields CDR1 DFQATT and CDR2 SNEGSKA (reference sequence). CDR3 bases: TGCAGTGCTAGTGTGAGCGGGCAACCTTACGAGCAGTACTTC. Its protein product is CSASVSGQPYEQYF.

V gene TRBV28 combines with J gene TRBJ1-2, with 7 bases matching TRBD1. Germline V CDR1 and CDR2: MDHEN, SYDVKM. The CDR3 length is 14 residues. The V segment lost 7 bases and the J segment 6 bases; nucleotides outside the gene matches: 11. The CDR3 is CASTKRTGRDGYTF. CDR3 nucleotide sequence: TGTGCCAGCACCAAAAGGACAGGAAGGGATGGCTACACCTTC.

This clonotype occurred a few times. The CDR3 loop reads CSVAGQGAEQYF. The CDR3 nucleotides are TGCAGCGTTGCGGGACAGGGGGCCGAGCAGTACTTC. The genes are TRBV29-1 and TRBJ2-7; 12 nucleotides line up with TRBD1. Trimming at V came to 4 bases and at J to 6 bases, leaving 1 base not matched to a gene. The V gene's germline CDR1 is SQVTM and CDR2 ANQGSEA. The CDR3 has 12 amino acids.

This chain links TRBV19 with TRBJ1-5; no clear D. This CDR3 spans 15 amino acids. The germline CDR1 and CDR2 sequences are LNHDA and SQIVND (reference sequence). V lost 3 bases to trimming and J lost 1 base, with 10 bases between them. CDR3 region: CASSILYKSNQPQHF. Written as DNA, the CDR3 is TGTGCCAGTAGTATTCTCTACAAAAGCAATCAGCCCCAGCATTTT.

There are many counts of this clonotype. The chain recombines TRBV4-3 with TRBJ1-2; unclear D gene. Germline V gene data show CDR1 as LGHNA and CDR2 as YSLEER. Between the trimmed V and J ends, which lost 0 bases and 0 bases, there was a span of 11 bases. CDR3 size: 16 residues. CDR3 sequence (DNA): TGCGCCAGCAGCCAAGATCTCTCAACCACTAACTATGGCTACACCTTC. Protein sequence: CASSQDLSTTNYGYTF.

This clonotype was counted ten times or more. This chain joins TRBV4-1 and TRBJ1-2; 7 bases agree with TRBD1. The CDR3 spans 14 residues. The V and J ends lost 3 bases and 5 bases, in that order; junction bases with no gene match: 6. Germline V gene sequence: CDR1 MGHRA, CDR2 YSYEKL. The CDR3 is CASSQMGQIYGYTF. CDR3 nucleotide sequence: TGCGCCAGCAGCCAGATGGGACAGATTTATGGCTACACCTTC.

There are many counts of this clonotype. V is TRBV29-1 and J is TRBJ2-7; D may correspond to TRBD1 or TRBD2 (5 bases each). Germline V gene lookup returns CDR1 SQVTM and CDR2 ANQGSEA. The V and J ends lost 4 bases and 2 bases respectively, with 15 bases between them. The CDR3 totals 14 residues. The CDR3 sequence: CSVVWAGRTYEQYF. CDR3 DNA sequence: TGCAGCGTTGTCTGGGCAGGGAGAACCTACGAGCAGTACTTC.

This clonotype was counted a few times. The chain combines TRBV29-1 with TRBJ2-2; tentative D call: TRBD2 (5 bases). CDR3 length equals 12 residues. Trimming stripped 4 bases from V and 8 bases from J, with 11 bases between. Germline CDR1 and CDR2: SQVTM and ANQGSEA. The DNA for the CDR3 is TGCAGCGTTGGAGGACTCCCAGGGGAGCTGTTTTTT. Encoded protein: CSVGGLPGELFF.

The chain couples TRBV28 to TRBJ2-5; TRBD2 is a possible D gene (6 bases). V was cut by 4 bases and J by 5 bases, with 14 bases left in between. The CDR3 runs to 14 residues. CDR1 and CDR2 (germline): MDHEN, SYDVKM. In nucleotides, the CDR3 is TGTGCCAGCAGTTCCGGGACTCTGAGGGAGACCCAGTACTTC. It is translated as CASSSGTLRETQYF.

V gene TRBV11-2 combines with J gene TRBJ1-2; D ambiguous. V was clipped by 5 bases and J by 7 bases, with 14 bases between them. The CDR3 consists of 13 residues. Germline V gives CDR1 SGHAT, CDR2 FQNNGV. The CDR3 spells CASSLYTLGGYTF. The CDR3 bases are TGTGCCAGCAGCCTATACACGCTCGGTGGCTACACCTTC.